This T cell receptor (beta chain) was profiled in a study of neoadjuvant anti-PD-1 for oral cavity cancer. Study summary: Non-progressing patients received a fourth nivolumab dose near day 43, then surgery on days 50-56.

Generated by immunoSEQ multiplex PCR, the TCRdb table keeps only in-frame clones and is missing some. The table shows roughly 25,000 clones, with roughly 29% occurring only once. V lost 8 bases to trimming and J lost 4 bases, with 15 bases between them. Germline values: CDR1 MNHEY, CDR2 SMNVEV (reference sequence). The CDR3 has 14 amino acids. Time point indicated: after neoadjuvant nivolumab, at surgical resection. This clone was counted a few times. The sequencing used tumor tissue, collected after nivolumab (anti-PD-1) treatment. V usage is TRBV27 and J usage is TRBJ2-1; a weak D match, TRBD2 (6 bases). This sequence originates from a person between 35 and 79 years old with oral cavity squamous cell carcinoma. The CDR3 DNA reads TGTGCCAGCGGAGTAGCGGCTGAGTACAATGAGCAGTTCTTC. It yields the protein CASGVAAEYNEQFF.